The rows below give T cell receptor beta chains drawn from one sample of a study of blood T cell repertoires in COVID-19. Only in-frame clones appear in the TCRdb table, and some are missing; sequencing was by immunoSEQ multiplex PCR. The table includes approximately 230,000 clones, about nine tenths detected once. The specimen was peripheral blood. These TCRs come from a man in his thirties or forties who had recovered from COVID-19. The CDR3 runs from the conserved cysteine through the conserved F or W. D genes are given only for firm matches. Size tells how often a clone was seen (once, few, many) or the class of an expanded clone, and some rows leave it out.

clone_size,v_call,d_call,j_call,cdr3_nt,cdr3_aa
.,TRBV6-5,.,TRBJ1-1,TGTGCCAGCACCCTCCGGAGAGGCTCCCCTGAAGCTTTCTTT,CASTLRRGSPEAFF
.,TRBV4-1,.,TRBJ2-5,TGCGCCAGCAGCCAAGTGGGGGGGCTACAAGAGACCCAGTACTTC,CASSQVGGLQETQYF
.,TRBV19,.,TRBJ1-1,TGTGCCAGTAGGCCCGGGACCCGAGAGGGGGTCACTGAAGCTTTCTTT,CASRPGTREGVTEAFF
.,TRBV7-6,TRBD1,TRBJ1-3,TGTGCCAGCAGCCTACTCGGGACAGGAGTCTCTGGAAACACCATATATTTT,CASSLLGTGVSGNTIYF
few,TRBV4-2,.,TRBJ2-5,TGTGCCAGCAGCCAAGATGAGCGCCCAGAGACCCAGTACTTC,CASSQDERPETQYF
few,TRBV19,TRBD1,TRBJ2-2,TGTGCCAGTAGTAGCCCGGGACAGGGATCCGGGGAGCTGTTTTTT,CASSSPGQGSGELFF
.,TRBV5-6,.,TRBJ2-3,TGTGCCAGCAGTCGCGGTGGTCCAGATACGCAGTATTTT,CASSRGGPDTQYF
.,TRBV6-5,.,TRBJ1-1,TGTGCCAGCAGTTACTCGGGAGGTAACACTGAAGCTTTCTTT,CASSYSGGNTEAFF
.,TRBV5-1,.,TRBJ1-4,TGCGCCAGCAGCTTACAGGGAGAAGATGAAAAACTGTTTTTT,CASSLQGEDEKLFF
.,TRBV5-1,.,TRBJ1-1,TGCGCCAGCAGCCCCGGGACGGAGGGACTTGAAGCTTTCTTT,CASSPGTEGLEAFF
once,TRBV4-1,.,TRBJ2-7,TGCGCCAGCAGCCAAGGCGGCTACTACTCCTACGAGCAGTACTTC,CASSQGGYYSYEQYF
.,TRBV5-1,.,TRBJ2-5,TGCGCCAGCAGCGGAGGGCGGGACCCATCGGAGACCCAGTACTTC,CASSGGRDPSETQYF
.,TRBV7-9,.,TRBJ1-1,TGTGCCAGCAGCTTTGGACGGGATTTT,CASSFGRDF
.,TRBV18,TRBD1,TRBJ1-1,TGTGCCAGCTCACCAGGGACAGGGTCCGAAGGGAACACTGAAGCTTTCTTT,CASSPGTGSEGNTEAFF
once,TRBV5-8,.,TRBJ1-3,TGTGCCAGCAGCGCCGATACAGGGTGGCACACCATATATTTT,CASSADTGWHTIYF
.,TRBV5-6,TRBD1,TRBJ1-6,TGTGCCAGCAGGTATACAGGGGGCGAATCACCCCTCCACTTT,CASRYTGGESPLHF
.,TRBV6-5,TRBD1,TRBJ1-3,TGTGCCAGCACCATCGGGGACAGCTCTGGAAACACCATATATTTT,CASTIGDSSGNTIYF
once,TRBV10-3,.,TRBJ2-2,TGTGCCACGGAGCAGGGTATATCGACCGGGGAGCTGTTTTTT,CATEQGISTGELFF
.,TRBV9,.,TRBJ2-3,TGTGCCAGCAGCCTTACAGGGTTCTCGGAAGATACGCAGTATTTT,CASSLTGFSEDTQYF
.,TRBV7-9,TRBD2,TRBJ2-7,TGTGCCAGCAGCTTAGGTGGACTAGCGGGCGAGCAGTACTTC,CASSLGGLAGEQYF
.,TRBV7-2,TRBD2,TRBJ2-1,TGTGCCAGCAGCTTAGTGGGGCTAGCGGGGGGCAATGAGCAGTTCTTC,CASSLVGLAGGNEQFF
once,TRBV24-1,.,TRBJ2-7,TGTGCCACCAGTGATCTAGTTGGTGTGGGGCAGTACTTC,CATSDLVGVGQYF
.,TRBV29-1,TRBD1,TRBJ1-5,TGCAGCGTTGGGACAGGGGCCTTCAATCAGCCCCAGCATTTT,CSVGTGAFNQPQHF
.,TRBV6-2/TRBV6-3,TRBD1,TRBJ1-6,TGTGCCAGCAGCTCCGGGACAGGGATGCTTTATAATTCACCCCTCCACTTT,CASSSGTGMLYNSPLHF
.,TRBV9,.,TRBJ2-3,TGTGCCAGCAGCGTAGCGACAGGAGCAGATACGCAGTATTTT,CASSVATGADTQYF
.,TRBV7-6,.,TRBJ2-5,TGTGCCAGCAGCTTAGTACTAGTCGGGACCCAGTACTTC,CASSLVLVGTQYF
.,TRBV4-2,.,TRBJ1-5,TGTGCCAGCAGCCAAGAAACCCGGAGCAATCAGCCCCAGCATTTT,CASSQETRSNQPQHF
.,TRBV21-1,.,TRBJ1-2,TGTGCCAGCAGCAAAGACAGGGGATTCTATGGCTACACCTTC,CASSKDRGFYGYTF
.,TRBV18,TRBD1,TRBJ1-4,TGTGCCAGCTCAGTGACCGGGACAGGGAGAGAAAAACTGTTTTTT,CASSVTGTGREKLFF